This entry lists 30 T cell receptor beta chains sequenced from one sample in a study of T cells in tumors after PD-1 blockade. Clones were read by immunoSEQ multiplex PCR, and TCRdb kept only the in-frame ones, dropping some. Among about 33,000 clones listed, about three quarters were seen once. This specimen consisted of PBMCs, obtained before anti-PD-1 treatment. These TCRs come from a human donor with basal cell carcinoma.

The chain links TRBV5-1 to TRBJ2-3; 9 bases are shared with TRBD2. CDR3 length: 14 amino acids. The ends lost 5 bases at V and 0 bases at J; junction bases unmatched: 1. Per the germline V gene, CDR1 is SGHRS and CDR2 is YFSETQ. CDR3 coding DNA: TGCGCCAGCAGAACTAGCGGGAGCACAGATACGCAGTATTTT. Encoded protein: CASRTSGSTDTQYF.

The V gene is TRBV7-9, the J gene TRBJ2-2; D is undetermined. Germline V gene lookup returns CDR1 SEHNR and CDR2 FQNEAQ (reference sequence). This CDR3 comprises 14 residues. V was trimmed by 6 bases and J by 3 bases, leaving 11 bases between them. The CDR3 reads CASSIRDYTGELFF. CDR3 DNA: TGTGCCAGCAGTATTAGAGACTACACCGGGGAGCTGTTTTTT.

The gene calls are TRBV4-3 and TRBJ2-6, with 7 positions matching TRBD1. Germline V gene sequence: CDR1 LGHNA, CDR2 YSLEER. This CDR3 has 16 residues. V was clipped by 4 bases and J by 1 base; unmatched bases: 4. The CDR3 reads CASSRDSVSGANVLTF. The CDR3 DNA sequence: TGCGCCAGCAGCCGGGACAGTGTGTCTGGGGCCAACGTCCTGACTTTC.

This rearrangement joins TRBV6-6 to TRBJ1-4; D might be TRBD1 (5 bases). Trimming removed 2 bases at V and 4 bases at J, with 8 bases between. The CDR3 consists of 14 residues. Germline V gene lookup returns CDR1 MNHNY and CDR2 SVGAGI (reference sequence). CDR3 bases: TGTGCCAGCAGTTACCGAGGGGTTAATGAAAAACTGTTTTTT. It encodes CASSYRGVNEKLFF.

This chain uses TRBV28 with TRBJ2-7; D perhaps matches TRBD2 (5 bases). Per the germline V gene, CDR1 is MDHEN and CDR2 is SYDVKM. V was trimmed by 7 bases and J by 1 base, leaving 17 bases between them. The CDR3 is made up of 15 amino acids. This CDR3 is CASNPLGGGSYEQYF. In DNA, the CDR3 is TGTGCCAGCAATCCTTTAGGCGGAGGTTCCTACGAGCAGTACTTC.

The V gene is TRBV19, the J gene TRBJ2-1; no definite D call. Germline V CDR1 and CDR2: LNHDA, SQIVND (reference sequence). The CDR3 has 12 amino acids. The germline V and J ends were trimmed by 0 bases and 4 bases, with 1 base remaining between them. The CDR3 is CASSIDYNEQFF. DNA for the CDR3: TGTGCCAGTAGTATAGATTACAATGAGCAGTTCTTC.

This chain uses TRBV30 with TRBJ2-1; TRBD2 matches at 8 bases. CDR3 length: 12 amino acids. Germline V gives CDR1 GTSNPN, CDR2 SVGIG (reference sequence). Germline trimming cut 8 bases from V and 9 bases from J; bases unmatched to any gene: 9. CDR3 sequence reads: CAQTAGGGEQFF. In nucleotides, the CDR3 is TGTGCCCAGACGGCGGGGGGCGGTGAGCAGTTCTTC. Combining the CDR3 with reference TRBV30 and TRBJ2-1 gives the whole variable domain SQTIHQWPATLVQPVGSPLSLECTVEGTSNPNLYWYRQAAGRGLQLLFYSVGIGQISSEVPQNLSASRPQDRQFILSSKKLLLSDSGFYLCAQTAGGGEQFFGPGTRLTVL.

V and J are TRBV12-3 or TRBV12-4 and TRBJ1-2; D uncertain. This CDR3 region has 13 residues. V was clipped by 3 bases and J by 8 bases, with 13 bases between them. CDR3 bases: TGTGCCAGCAGTTTTGCGCAGGCGAGGGGCTACACCTTC. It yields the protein CASSFAQARGYTF.

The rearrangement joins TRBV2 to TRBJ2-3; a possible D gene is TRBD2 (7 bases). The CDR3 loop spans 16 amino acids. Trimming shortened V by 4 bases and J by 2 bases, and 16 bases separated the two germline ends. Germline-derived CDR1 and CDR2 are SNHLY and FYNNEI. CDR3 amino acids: CASSAGSGTHTDTQYF. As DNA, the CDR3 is TGTGCCAGCAGTGCGGGAAGCGGGACACACACAGATACGCAGTATTTT.

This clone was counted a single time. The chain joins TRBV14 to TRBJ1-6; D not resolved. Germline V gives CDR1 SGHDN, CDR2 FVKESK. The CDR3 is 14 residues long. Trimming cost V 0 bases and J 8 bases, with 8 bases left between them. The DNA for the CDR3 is TGTGCCAGCAGCCAAGAACTGAAGGATTCACCCCTCCACTTT. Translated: CASSQELKDSPLHF.

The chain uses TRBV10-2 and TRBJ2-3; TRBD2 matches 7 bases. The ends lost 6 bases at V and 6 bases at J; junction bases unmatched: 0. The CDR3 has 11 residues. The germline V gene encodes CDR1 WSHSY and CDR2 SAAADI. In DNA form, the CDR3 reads TGCGCCAGCAGGGGGGGGGATACGCAGTATTTT. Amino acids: CASRGGDTQYF.

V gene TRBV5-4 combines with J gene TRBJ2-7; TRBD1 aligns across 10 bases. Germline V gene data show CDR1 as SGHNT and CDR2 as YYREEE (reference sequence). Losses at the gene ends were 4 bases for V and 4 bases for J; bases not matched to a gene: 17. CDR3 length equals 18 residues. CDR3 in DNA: TGTGCCAGCAGCCACCGCCCGCAACCGGGACAGGGGTGGTACGAGCAGTACTTC. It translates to CASSHRPQPGQGWYEQYF. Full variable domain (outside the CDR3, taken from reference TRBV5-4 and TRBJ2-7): ETGVTQSPTHLIKTRGQQVTLRCSSQSGHNTVSWYQQALGQGPQFIFQYYREEENGRGNFPPRFSGLQFPNYSSELNVNALELDDSALYLCASSHRPQPGQGWYEQYFGPGTRLTVT.

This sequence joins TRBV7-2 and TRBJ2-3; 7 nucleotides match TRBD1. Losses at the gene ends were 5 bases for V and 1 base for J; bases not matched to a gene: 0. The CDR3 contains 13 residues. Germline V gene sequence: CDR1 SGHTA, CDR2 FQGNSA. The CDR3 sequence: CASSGTGTDTQYF. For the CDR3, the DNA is TGTGCCAGCAGCGGGACAGGCACAGATACGCAGTATTTT.

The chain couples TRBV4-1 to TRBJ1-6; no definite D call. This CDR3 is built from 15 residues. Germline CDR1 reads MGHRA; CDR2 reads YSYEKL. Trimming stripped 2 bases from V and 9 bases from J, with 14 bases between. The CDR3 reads CASSQFDGYVSPLHF. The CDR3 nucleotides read TGCGCCAGCAGCCAATTCGACGGATACGTTTCACCCCTCCACTTT.

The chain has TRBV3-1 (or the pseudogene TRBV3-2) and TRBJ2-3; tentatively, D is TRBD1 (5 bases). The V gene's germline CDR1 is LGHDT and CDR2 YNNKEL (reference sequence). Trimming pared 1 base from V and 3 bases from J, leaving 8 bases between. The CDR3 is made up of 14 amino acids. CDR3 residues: CASSQVRQTDTQYF. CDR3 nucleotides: TGTGCCAGCAGCCAAGTCCGACAGACAGATACGCAGTATTTT.

CDR3 nucleotide sequence: TGCGCCAGCAGCGCAGGGGGGGGTAGCAATCAGCCCCAGCATTTT. Its protein product is CASSAGGGSNQPQHF. The gene calls are TRBV5-1 and TRBJ1-5; 7 positions match TRBD1. This CDR3 is 15 amino acids long. Germline V gene lookup returns CDR1 SGHRS and CDR2 YFSETQ. V was clipped by 4 bases and J by 0 bases; unmatched bases: 4.

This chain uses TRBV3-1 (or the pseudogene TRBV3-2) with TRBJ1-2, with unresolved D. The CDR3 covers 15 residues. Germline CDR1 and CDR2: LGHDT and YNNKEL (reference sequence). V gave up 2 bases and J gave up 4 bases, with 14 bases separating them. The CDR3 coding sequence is TGTGCCAGCAGCCAACGGGCGGGGAAAGGCTATGGCTACACCTTC. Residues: CASSQRAGKGYGYTF.

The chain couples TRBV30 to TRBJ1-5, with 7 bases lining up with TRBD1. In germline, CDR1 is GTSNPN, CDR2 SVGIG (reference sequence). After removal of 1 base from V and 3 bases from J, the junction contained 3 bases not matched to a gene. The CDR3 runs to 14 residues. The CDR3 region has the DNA TGTGCCTGGAGTGAGGGGACAGTCAATCAGCCCCAGCATTTT. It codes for CAWSEGTVNQPQHF.

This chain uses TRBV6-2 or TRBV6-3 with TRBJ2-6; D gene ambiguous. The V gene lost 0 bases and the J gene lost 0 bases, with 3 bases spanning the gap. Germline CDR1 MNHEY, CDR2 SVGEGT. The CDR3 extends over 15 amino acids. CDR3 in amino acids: CASSYSPSGANVLTF. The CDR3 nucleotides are TGTGCCAGCAGTTACTCTCCCTCTGGGGCCAACGTCCTGACTTTC.

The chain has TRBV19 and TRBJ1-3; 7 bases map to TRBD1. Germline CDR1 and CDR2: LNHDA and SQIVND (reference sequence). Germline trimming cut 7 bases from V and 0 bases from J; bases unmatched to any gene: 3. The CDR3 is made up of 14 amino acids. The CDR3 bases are TGTGCCAGTATAAGACAGGGCTCTGGAAACACCATATATTTT. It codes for CASIRQGSGNTIYF.

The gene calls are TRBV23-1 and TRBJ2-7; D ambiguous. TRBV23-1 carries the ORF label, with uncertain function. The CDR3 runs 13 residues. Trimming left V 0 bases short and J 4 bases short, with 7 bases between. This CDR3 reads CASSQSTSYEQYF. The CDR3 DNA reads TGCGCCAGCAGTCAATCGACGAGTTACGAGCAGTACTTC.

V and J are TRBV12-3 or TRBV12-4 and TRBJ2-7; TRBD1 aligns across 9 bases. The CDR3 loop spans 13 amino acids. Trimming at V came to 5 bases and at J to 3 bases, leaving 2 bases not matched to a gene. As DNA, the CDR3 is TGTGCCAGCAGTAACAGGGGGCACTACGAGCAGTACTTC. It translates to CASSNRGHYEQYF.

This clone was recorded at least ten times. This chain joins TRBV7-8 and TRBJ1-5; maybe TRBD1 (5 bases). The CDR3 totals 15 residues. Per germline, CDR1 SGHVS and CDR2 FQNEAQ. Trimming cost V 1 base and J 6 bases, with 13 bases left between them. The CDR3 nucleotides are TGTGCCAGCAGCTTAGTTCCAGGGCGAAGTCAGCCCCAGCATTTT. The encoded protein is CASSLVPGRSQPQHF. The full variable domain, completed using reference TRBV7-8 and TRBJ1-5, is GAGVSQSPRYKVAKRGQDVALRCDPISGHVSLFWYQQALGQGPEFLTYFQNEAQLDKSGLPSDRFFAERPEGSVSTLKIQRTQQEDSAVYLCASSLVPGRSQPQHFGDGTRLSIL.

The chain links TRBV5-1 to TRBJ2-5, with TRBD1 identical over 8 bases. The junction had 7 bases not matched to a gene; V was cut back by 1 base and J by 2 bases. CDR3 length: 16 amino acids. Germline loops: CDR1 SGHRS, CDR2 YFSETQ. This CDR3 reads CASSLTGQGKQETQYF. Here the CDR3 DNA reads TGCGCCAGCAGCTTGACCGGACAGGGCAAGCAAGAGACCCAGTACTTC.

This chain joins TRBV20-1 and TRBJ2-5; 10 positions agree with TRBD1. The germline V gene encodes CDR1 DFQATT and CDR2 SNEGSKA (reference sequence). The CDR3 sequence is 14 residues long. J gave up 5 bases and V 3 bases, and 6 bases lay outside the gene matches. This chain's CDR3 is CSASGGTGDETQYF. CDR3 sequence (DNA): TGCAGTGCTAGTGGCGGGACAGGGGATGAGACCCAGTACTTC.

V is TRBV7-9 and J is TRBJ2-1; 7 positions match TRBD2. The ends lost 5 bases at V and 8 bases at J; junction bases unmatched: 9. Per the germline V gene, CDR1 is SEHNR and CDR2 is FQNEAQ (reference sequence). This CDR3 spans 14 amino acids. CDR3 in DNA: TGTGCCAGCAGCGACGCCCGGACTAGACATGAGCAGTTCTTC. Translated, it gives CASSDARTRHEQFF.

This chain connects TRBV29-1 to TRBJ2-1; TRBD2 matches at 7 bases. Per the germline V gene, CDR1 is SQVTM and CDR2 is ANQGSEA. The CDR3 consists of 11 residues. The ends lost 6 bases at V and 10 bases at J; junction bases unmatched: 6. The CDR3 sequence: CSVPGGREQFF. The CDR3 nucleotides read TGCAGCGTCCCCGGGGGGAGGGAGCAGTTCTTC.

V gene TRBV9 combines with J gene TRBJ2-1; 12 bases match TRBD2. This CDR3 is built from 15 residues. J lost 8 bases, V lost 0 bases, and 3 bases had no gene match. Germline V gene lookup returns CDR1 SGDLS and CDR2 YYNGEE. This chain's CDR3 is CASSVGTSGADEQFF. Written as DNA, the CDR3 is TGTGCCAGCAGCGTAGGGACTAGCGGGGCGGATGAGCAGTTCTTC.

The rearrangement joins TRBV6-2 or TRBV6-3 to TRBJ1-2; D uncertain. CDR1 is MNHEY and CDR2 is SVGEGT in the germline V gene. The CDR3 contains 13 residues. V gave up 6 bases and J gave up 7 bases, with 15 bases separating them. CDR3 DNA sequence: TGTGCCAGCAGCCGACGTGGAGCAGTTGGCTACACCTTC. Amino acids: CASSRRGAVGYTF.

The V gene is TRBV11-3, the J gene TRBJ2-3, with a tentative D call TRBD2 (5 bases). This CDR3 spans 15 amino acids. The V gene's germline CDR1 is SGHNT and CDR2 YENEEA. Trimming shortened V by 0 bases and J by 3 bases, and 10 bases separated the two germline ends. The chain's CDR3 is CASSLESGKTDTQYF. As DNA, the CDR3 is TGTGCCAGCAGCTTAGAGTCGGGAAAAACAGATACGCAGTATTTT. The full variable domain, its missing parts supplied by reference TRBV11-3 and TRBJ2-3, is EAGVVQSPRYKIIEKKQPVAFWCNPISGHNTLYWYLQNLGQGPELLIRYENEEAVDDSQLPKDRFSAERLKGVDSTLKIQPAELGDSAVYLCASSLESGKTDTQYFGPGTRLTVL.